The clone carrying this T cell receptor (beta chain) has at least ten counts. The time point is: newly diagnosed GD, antithyroid drugs for less than 3 months. PBMCs provided the RNA from which the TCR library was made. The data are from a study of regulatory T cells in long-lasting Graves disease. With iRepertoire HTBI primers and Arm-PCR of CDR3 regions, TCR beta libraries were built. TCRdb re-called the multiplex PCR reads with MiXCR, one entry per CDR3 protein. The sample holds under 250,000 distinct CDR3 sequences, over 20% seen once. In germline, CDR1 is MDHEN, CDR2 SYDVKM. The germline V and J ends were trimmed by 4 bases and 6 bases, with 15 bases remaining between them. This CDR3 has 14 amino acids.

The TCR comes from a female donor with Graves disease. Here the sequenced sample was peripheral blood mononuclear cells (PBMCs), taken at new diagnosis, from a patient treated with antithyroid drugs. The chain recombines TRBV28 with TRBJ1-2; tentative D call: TRBD1 (5 bases). The CDR3 sequence: CASSYVGQGNGYTF. In DNA form, the CDR3 reads TGTGCCAGCAGTTACGTCGGGCAGGGTAATGGCTACACCTTC.